The TCR beta chain under discussion was sequenced for a study of vaccination and CD4 T cells after COVID-19. V lost 7 bases and J lost 7; bases outside the gene matches: 12. This CDR3 contains 15 residues. CDR1 LNHDA and CDR2 SQIVND come from the germline V gene (reference sequence). Scientists ran DNA taken from cultured CD4+ T cells through the Oncomine TCR Beta short-read assay for sequencing. A single record per CDR3 protein comes from TCRdb applying MiXCR to the PCR reads. In the table there are about 20,000 distinct CDR3 sequences, around 33% of which are singletons. This clonotype has more than one count but fewer than ten. Its antigen is not identified. The sample's time point: late sampling 161 to 241 days after vaccination in a few convalescent patients. Treatment in this sample: roughly 10-day PBMC culture with coronavirus spike peptide pools or control peptides (ViraFEST assay).

Sample: CD4+ T cells from blood, cultured in vitro, taken about 7 months after SARS-CoV-2 vaccination. The TCR originated in a human donor who had recovered from COVID-19. This rearrangement joins TRBV19 to TRBJ2-1; 8 nucleotides agree with TRBD2. The CDR3 DNA reads TGTGCCAGTACCGATAGCGGGACCGGGGGGAATGAGCAGTTCTTC. This translates into CASTDSGTGGNEQFF.